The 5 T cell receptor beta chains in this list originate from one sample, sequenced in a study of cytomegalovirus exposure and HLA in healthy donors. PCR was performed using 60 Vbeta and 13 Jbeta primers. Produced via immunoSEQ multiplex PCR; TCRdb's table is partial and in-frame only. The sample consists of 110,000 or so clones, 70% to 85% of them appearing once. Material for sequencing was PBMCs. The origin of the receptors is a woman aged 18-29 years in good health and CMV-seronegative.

The CDR3 bases are TGCGCCAGCAGCCCTATGGGGGACAGGGCGTCTGGGGCCAACGTCCTGACTTTC. It specifies CASSPMGDRASGANVLTF. This chain connects TRBV5-1 to TRBJ2-6; 9 bases fit TRBD1. With V trimmed by 4 bases and J by 1 base, 9 bases remained unmatched. The CDR3 extends over 18 amino acids. The germline V gene has CDR1 SGHRS and CDR2 YFSETQ.

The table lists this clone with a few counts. The CDR3 loop is CASSLVRHANTEAFF. The CDR3, as DNA: TGTGCCAGCAGCTTAGTTAGACACGCAAACACTGAAGCTTTCTTT. The chain has TRBV7-8 and TRBJ1-1, with D unresolved. The V and J ends lost 1 base and 2 bases respectively, with 11 bases between them. Germline V CDR1 and CDR2: SGHVS, FQNEAQ. The CDR3 runs to 15 residues.

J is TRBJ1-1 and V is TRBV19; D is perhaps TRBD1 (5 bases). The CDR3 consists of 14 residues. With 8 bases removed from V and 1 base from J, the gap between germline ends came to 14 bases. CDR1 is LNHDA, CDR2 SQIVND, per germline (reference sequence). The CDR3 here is CASGRRGGNTEAFF. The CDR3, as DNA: TGTGCCAGTGGGCGGCGCGGGGGGAACACTGAAGCTTTCTTT.

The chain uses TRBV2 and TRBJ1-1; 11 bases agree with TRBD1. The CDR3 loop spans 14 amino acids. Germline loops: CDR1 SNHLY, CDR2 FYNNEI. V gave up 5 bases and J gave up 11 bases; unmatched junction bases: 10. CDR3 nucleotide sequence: TGTGCCAGCAGTAGGACAGGGGGCAATTCGGAGGCTTTCTTT. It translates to CASSRTGGNSEAFF. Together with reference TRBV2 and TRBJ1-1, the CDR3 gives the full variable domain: EPEVTQTPSHQVTQMGQEVILRCVPISNHLYFYWYRQILGQKVEFLVSFYNNEISEKSEIFDDQFSVERPDGSNFTLKIRSTKLEDSAMYFCASSRTGGNSEAFFGQGTRLTVV.

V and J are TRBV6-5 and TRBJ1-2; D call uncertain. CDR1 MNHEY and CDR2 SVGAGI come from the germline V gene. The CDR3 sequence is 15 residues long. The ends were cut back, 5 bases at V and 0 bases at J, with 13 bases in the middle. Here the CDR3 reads CASSRYRDSNYGYTF. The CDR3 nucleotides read TGTGCCAGCAGTAGATACAGAGATTCTAACTATGGCTACACCTTC.